A single sample gave rise to the 28 T cell receptor beta chains below, sequenced in a study of T-cell memory formation after mild COVID-19. In TCRdb, the 5' RACE reads were re-called with MiXCR into one record per CDR3 protein. The sample consists of about 400,000 distinct CDR3 sequences, less than 25% of them appearing once. Sequenced material: PBMCs or a T cell subset sorted from them (not recorded which). The receptors were gathered from an adult woman who had mild COVID-19 (a few samples of this study predate the infection). Cell type and time point are not known.

V gene TRBV7-9 combines with J gene TRBJ2-7, with D possibly TRBD1 on 5 matching bases. CDR1 and CDR2 (germline): SEHNR, FQNEAQ (reference sequence). V was cut by 4 bases and J by 5 bases, with 18 bases left in between. The CDR3 is made up of 15 amino acids. The CDR3 protein is CASSSSARAGDEQYF. CDR3 DNA: TGTGCCAGCAGCTCCTCCGCCAGGGCTGGGGACGAGCAGTACTTC.

The chain is built from TRBV6-2 or TRBV6-3 and TRBJ2-7; no definite D call. V was clipped by 8 bases and J by 2 bases, with 7 bases between them. CDR1 is MNHEY and CDR2 is SVGEGT in the germline V gene. The CDR3 length is 11 residues. CDR3 in DNA: TGTGCCAGCGCCTCAACCTACGAGCAGTACTTC. Translation gives CASASTYEQYF.

In this sample, this clonotype turned up a few times. The chain combines TRBV7-3 with TRBJ2-2; 7 bases fit TRBD1. J was trimmed by 4 bases and V by 1 base; bases with no gene match: 3. The CDR3 runs 15 residues. From germline, CDR1 is SGHTA and CDR2 FQGTGA. CDR3 nucleotide sequence: TGTGCCAGCAGCTTAAATTGGGACAGCACCGGGGAGCTGTTTTTT. This translates into CASSLNWDSTGELFF.

This clonotype came up a few times. J is TRBJ1-1 and V is TRBV7-9, with D maybe TRBD1 (5 bases). V lost 3 bases, J lost 8 bases, and 13 bases lay in between. CDR1 and CDR2 (germline): SEHNR, FQNEAQ (reference sequence). The CDR3 contains 13 residues. CDR3 loop: CASSFQGQPEAFF. The DNA for the CDR3 is TGTGCCAGCAGCTTCCAGGGCCAACCGGAAGCTTTCTTT.

The chain combines TRBV12-3 or TRBV12-4 with TRBJ1-2, with D tentatively TRBD1 (5 bases). CDR3 length: 13 amino acids. V dropped 8 bases and J dropped 4 bases, with 14 bases sitting between them. The CDR3 coding sequence is TGTGCCAGCTCGAGGAGGGACGGCTATGGCTACACCTTC. Translated: CASSRRDGYGYTF.

This clonotype was seen a few times. The chain uses TRBV7-2 and TRBJ2-3; D remains unclear. CDR1 is SGHTA and CDR2 is FQGNSA in the germline V gene. V was shortened by 4 bases and J by 2 bases, with 10 bases between the two germline ends. The length of the CDR3 is 14 residues. CDR3 region: CASSSYPNTDTQYF. CDR3 DNA sequence: TGTGCCAGCAGCTCCTACCCGAACACAGATACGCAGTATTTT.

This chain joins TRBV13 and TRBJ2-1; TRBD1 matches at 8 bases. The CDR3 covers 15 residues. Trimming took 6 bases from V and 3 from J; bases not matched to a gene: 7. The V gene's germline CDR1 is PRHDT and CDR2 FYEKMQ (reference sequence). The CDR3 nucleotides read TGTGCCAGCAGTTCTTGGACAGGGCTCTACAATGAGCAGTTCTTC. Its protein is CASSSWTGLYNEQFF.

This clonotype was observed a few times. V and J are TRBV6-5 and TRBJ2-2; D might be TRBD2 (6 bases). Trimming shortened V by 2 bases and J by 7 bases, and 8 bases separated the two germline ends. CDR3 length equals 13 residues. Germline values: CDR1 MNHEY, CDR2 SVGAGI. CDR3 in DNA: TGTGCCAGCAGTTACCCGGGAGTCGGGGAGCTGTTTTTT. Amino acid sequence: CASSYPGVGELFF.

This clonotype has a handful of counts. The V gene is TRBV27, the J gene TRBJ2-7, with 9 bases fitting TRBD2. V lost 0 bases to trimming and J lost 5 bases; unmatched junction nucleotides: 14. Germline V CDR1 and CDR2: MNHEY, SMNVEV (reference sequence). The CDR3 is made up of 18 amino acids. CDR3 sequence reads: CASSLSGGGRGLAHEQYF. The CDR3 nucleotides read TGTGCCAGCAGTTTATCCGGCGGGGGAAGGGGACTAGCTCACGAGCAGTACTTC.

This chain joins TRBV6-2 or TRBV6-3 and TRBJ2-7; D may be TRBD1 (7 bases). The length of the CDR3 is 17 residues. Germline V gene data show CDR1 as MNHEY and CDR2 as SVGEGT. With 9 bases removed from V and 2 bases from J, the gap between germline ends came to 26 bases. The CDR3 DNA reads TGTGCCAGTGAGGGGGCGCGATTAGCGGAGAGGGCCTACGAGCAGTACTTC. Residues: CASEGARLAERAYEQYF.

This sequence joins TRBV12-3 or TRBV12-4 and TRBJ2-3; weak D call: TRBD1 (5 bases). The CDR3 is 16 residues long. The V and J ends lost 1 base and 1 base respectively, with 12 bases between them. The CDR3: CASSLVTGKGTDTQYF. For the CDR3, the DNA is TGTGCCAGCAGTTTAGTTACAGGCAAGGGCACAGATACGCAGTATTTT.

V gene TRBV9 combines with J gene TRBJ1-6; possibly TRBD1 for D (5 bases). V lost 7 bases and J 5 bases, leaving 16 bases between the germline ends. Germline V gives CDR1 SGDLS, CDR2 YYNGEE. The CDR3 runs to 15 residues. CDR3 nucleotide sequence: TGTGCCAGCGCGGGGCAGGGCGGGAATAATTCACCCCTCCACTTT. Translating it yields CASAGQGGNNSPLHF.

This clonotype was found many times. CDR3 coding DNA: TGTGCCAGCAGTCTCCGGACTAGCGGGGGGATTGAGCAGTTCTTC. Translating gives CASSLRTSGGIEQFF. This chain connects TRBV12-3 or TRBV12-4 to TRBJ2-1, with 14 nucleotides matching TRBD2. J lost 9 bases, V lost 5 bases, and 6 bases had no gene match. This CDR3 region has 15 residues.

This clonotype showed up just a few times. The chain couples TRBV12-3 or TRBV12-4 to TRBJ1-1; D is possibly TRBD1 (6 bases). Trimming left V 8 bases short and J 5 bases short, with 18 bases between. The CDR3 spans 14 residues. The CDR3 DNA is TGTGCCAGCTCTCGAAGGGGGTGGGTAACTGAAGCTTTCTTT. It encodes CASSRRGWVTEAFF.

This chain joins TRBV7-9 and TRBJ2-4; 7 bases match TRBD2. V lost 5 bases, J lost 1 base, and 11 bases stayed unmatched. Per germline, CDR1 SEHNR and CDR2 FQNEAQ (reference sequence). The CDR3 length is 17 residues. The CDR3 DNA reads TGTGCCAGCAGCCCCTCTTCAGGCGGGGGTGCCAAAAACATTCAGTACTTC. This encodes CASSPSSGGGAKNIQYF.

The chain uses TRBV20-1 and TRBJ2-2; 7 nucleotides agree with TRBD1. CDR1 DFQATT and CDR2 SNEGSKA come from the germline V gene (reference sequence). The CDR3 sequence is 13 residues long. The J segment lost 3 bases and the V segment lost 6 bases, leaving 4 bases of the junction unmatched. The CDR3 loop reads CSAKGADTGELFF. The DNA for the CDR3 is TGCAGTGCAAAGGGGGCGGACACCGGGGAGCTGTTTTTT.

The chain is built from TRBV5-6 and TRBJ1-4, with 7 bases lining up with TRBD1. CDR1 is SGHDT and CDR2 is YYEEEE in the germline V gene. The trim removed 5 bases at V and 3 bases at J, leaving 10 bases unmatched. The CDR3 runs 16 residues. CDR3 nucleotide sequence: TGTGCCAGCAGGGGACAGTCCCGTATCGCTAATGAAAAACTGTTTTTT. As protein: CASRGQSRIANEKLFF.

This clonotype was recorded at least ten times. The chain employs TRBV6-5 and TRBJ2-1; D is perhaps TRBD2 (5 bases). The CDR3 has 15 amino acids. Trimming left V 1 base short and J 4 bases short, with 11 bases between. The V gene's germline CDR1 is MNHEY and CDR2 SVGAGI. The CDR3 DNA sequence: TGTGCCAGCAGTTACTGGCGGGCAGCGTACAATGAGCAGTTCTTC. Its translation: CASSYWRAAYNEQFF.

The chain employs TRBV20-1 and TRBJ2-1, with 11 bases matching TRBD2. From germline, CDR1 is DFQATT and CDR2 SNEGSKA (reference sequence). The length of the CDR3 is 17 residues. The V gene end was trimmed by 0 bases and the J gene end by 7 bases; junction bases not matched to a gene: 11. The CDR3 region has the DNA TGCAGTGCTAGAGAAGCCCGTAGCGGGAGGGCCAGGAATGAGCAGTTCTTC. Encoded protein: CSAREARSGRARNEQFF.

This clonotype was recorded many times. The chain couples TRBV20-1 to TRBJ2-3; the match to TRBD2 covers 7 bases. There are 15 residues in the CDR3. Unmatched junction bases numbered 9, after V lost 4 bases and J lost 2 bases. Germline V CDR1 and CDR2: DFQATT, SNEGSKA (reference sequence). The CDR3 DNA is TGCAGTGCTAACGGGGGAGCGGGAACCACAGATACGCAGTATTTT. It encodes CSANGGAGTTDTQYF.

This clonotype was detected a few times. The rearrangement joins TRBV7-3 to TRBJ2-3, with 9 positions matching TRBD2. V dropped 5 bases and J dropped 4; count of bases not matched to a gene: 4. Germline CDR1 SGHTA, CDR2 FQGTGA. CDR3 size: 14 residues. DNA of the CDR3: TGTGCCAGCAGCCTCCGCGGGGGGGCAGATACGCAGTATTTT. This encodes CASSLRGGADTQYF.

The CDR3 here is CAISVGGLAEAFF. In DNA form, the CDR3 reads TGTGCCATCAGTGTCGGGGGGCTGGCTGAAGCTTTCTTT. The chain links TRBV10-3 to TRBJ1-1, with a tentative D call TRBD1 (6 bases). Between the trimmed V and J ends, which lost 4 bases and 6 bases, there was a span of 12 bases. CDR1 and CDR2 from the germline V gene are ENHRY and SYGVKD. This CDR3 spans 13 amino acids.

There are a few counts of this clonotype. V gene TRBV9 combines with J gene TRBJ2-7; 8 bases match TRBD2. This CDR3 contains 15 residues. Germline values: CDR1 SGDLS, CDR2 YYNGEE. V lost 3 bases, J lost 4 bases, and 9 bases stayed unmatched. The CDR3: CASSEGSGSRYEQYF. For the CDR3, the DNA is TGTGCCAGCAGCGAGGGGAGCGGGAGTAGGTACGAGCAGTACTTC.

This clonotype was observed a few times. The chain employs TRBV6-6 and TRBJ2-5; TRBD2 aligns across 7 bases. The CDR3 is 15 residues long. The germline V gene encodes CDR1 MNHNY and CDR2 SVGAGI (reference sequence). After removal of 0 bases from V and 5 bases from J, the junction contained 6 bases not matched to a gene. The CDR3 spells CASSYSEAGPETQYF. CDR3 DNA sequence: TGTGCCAGCAGTTACTCCGAAGCGGGGCCGGAGACCCAGTACTTC.

This clonotype showed up just a few times. CDR3 nucleotides: TGCAGTCCTCGGACTAGCGCTGGGACCCAGTACTTC. It yields the protein CSPRTSAGTQYF. J is TRBJ2-5 and V is TRBV20-1; 9 bases line up with TRBD2. Germline CDR1 DFQATT, CDR2 SNEGSKA (reference sequence). V shed 8 bases and J 7 bases; nucleotides not matched to a gene: 8. The CDR3 is made up of 12 amino acids.

This clonotype was recorded a few times. V usage is TRBV7-8 and J usage is TRBJ2-1; D assignment may be TRBD1 or TRBD2 (5 bases each). Germline CDR1 is SGHVS and CDR2 is FQNEAQ. The CDR3 length is 14 residues. Trimming took 6 bases from V and 6 from J, leaving 15 bases between them. The CDR3 reads CASRLRRDLNEQFF. CDR3 DNA: TGTGCCAGCAGGTTAAGACGGGACCTCAATGAGCAGTTCTTC. Looking up the rest from reference TRBV7-8 and TRBJ2-1 gives the full variable domain: GAGVSQSPRYKVAKRGQDVALRCDPISGHVSLFWYQQALGQGPEFLTYFQNEAQLDKSGLPSDRFFAERPEGSVSTLKIQRTQQEDSAVYLCASRLRRDLNEQFFGPGTRLTVL.

This clonotype was observed a single time. The CDR3 region is CASSLAPNYEQYF. In DNA, the CDR3 is TGTGCCAGCAGCTTAGCGCCCAACTACGAGCAGTACTTC. The chain carries TRBV7-9 and TRBJ2-7; D not resolved. The CDR3 is 13 amino acids. V was cut by 0 bases and J by 3 bases, with 6 bases left in between. Germline V gene data show CDR1 as SEHNR and CDR2 as FQNEAQ (reference sequence).

The V call is TRBV20-1, the J call TRBJ1-5, with D possibly TRBD1 on 6 matching bases. The CDR3 is 15 amino acids. Trimming cost V 5 bases and J 4 bases, with 18 bases left between them. Per germline, CDR1 DFQATT and CDR2 SNEGSKA (reference sequence). DNA of the CDR3: TGCAGTGCTCCGGGGGGCCCACAAAGAAATCAGCCCCAGCATTTT. Translation: CSAPGGPQRNQPQHF.